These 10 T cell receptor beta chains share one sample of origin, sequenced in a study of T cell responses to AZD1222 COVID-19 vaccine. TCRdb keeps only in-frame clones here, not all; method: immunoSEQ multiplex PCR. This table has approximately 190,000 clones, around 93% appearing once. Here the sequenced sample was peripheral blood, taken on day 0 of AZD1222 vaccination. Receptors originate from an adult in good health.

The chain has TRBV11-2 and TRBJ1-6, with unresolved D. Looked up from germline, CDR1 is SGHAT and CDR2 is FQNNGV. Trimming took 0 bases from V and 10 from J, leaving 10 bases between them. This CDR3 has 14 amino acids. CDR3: CASSLDENRSPLHF. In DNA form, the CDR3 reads TGTGCCAGCAGCTTAGATGAGAACCGGTCACCCCTCCACTTT.

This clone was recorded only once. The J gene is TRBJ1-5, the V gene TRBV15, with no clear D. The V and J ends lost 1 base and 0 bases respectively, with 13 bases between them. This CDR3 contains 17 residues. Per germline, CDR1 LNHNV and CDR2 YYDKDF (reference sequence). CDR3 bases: TGTGCCACCAGCAGAGTGCCATCGGAAAATAGCAATCAGCCCCAGCATTTT. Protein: CATSRVPSENSNQPQHF.

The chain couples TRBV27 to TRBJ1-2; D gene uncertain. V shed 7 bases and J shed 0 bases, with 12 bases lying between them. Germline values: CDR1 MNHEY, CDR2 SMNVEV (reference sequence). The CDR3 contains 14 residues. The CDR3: CASKPPATNYGYTF. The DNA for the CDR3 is TGTGCCAGCAAGCCGCCAGCAACTAACTATGGCTACACCTTC.

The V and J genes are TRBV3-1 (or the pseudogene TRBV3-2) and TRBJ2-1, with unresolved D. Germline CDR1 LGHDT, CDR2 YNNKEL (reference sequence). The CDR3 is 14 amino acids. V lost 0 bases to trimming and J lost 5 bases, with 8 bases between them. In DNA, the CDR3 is TGTGCCAGCAGCCAAGAGCACTATAACAATGAGCAGTTCTTC. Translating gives CASSQEHYNNEQFF.

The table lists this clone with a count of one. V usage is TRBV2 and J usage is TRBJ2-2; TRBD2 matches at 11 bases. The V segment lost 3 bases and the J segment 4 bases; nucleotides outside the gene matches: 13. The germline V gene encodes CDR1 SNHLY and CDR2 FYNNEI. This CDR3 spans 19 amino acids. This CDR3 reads CASSEVPSGRLRITGELFF. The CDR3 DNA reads TGTGCCAGCAGTGAGGTGCCTAGCGGGAGGTTACGGATCACCGGGGAGCTGTTTTTT.

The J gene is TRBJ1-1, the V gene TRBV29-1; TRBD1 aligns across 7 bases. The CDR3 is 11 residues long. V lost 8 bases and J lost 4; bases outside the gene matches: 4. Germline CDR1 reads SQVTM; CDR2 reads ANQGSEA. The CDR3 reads CSHNRGTEAFF. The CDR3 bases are TGCAGCCATAACAGGGGCACTGAAGCTTTCTTT.

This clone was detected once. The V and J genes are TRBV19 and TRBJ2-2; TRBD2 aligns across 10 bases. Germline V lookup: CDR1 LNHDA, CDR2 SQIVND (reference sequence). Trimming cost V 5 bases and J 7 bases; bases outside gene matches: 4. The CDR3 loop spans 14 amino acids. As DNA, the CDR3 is TGTGCCAGTAGTTTCAGCGGGAGGGGCGGGGAGCTGTTTTTT. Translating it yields CASSFSGRGGELFF.

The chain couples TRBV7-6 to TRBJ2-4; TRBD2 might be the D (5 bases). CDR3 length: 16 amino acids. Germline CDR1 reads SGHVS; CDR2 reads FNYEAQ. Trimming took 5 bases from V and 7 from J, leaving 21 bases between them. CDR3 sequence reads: CASSATAGFGSNIQYF. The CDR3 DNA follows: TGTGCCAGCAGCGCGACGGCGGGTTTTGGGTCGAACATTCAGTACTTC.

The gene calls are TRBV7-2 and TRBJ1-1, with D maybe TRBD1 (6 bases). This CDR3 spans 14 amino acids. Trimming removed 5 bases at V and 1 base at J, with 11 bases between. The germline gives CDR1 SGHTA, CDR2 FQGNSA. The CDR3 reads CASSPRGRNTEAFF. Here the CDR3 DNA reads TGTGCCAGCAGCCCCAGGGGAAGGAACACTGAAGCTTTCTTT.

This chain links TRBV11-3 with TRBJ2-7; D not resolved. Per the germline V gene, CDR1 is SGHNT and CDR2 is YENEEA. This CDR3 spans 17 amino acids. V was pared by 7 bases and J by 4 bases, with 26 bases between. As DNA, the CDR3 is TGTGCCAGCACCCCAAAGGTCACAGCCCCAGCCAAATACGAGCAGTACTTC. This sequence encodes CASTPKVTAPAKYEQYF.